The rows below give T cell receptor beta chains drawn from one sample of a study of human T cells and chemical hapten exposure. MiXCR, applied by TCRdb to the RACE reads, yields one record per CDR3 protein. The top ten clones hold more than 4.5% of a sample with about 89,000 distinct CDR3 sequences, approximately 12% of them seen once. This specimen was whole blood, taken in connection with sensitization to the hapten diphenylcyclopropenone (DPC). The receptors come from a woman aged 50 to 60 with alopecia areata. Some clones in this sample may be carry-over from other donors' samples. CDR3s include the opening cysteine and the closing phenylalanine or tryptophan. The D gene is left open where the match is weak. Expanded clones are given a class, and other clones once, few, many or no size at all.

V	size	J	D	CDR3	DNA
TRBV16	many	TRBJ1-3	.	CASSQIQTRSSGNTIYF	TGTGCCAGCAGCCAAATCCAGACACGAAGCTCTGGAAACACCATATATTTT
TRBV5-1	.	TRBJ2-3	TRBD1	CASSLEAGGTPDTQYF	TGCGCCAGCAGCTTGGAGGCAGGGGGTACCCCAGATACGCAGTATTTT
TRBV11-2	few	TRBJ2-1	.	CASSSSGNLNNEQFF	TGTGCCAGCAGCTCCTCCGGGAACCTAAACAATGAGCAGTTCTTC
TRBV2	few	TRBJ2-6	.	CASSVTDSGANVLTF	TGTGCCAGCAGTGTGACGGACTCTGGGGCCAACGTCCTGACTTTC
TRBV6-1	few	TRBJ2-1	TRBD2	CASRTGTSVLGNEQFF	TGTGCCAGCAGAACCGGGACTAGCGTTTTGGGGAATGAGCAGTTCTTC
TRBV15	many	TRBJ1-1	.	CATSVGEVEAFF	TGTGCCACCAGCGTTGGGGAGGTTGAAGCTTTCTTT
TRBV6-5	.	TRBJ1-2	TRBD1	CASSKGQGGDYGYTF	TGTGCCAGCAGTAAGGGACAGGGAGGTGACTATGGCTACACCTTC
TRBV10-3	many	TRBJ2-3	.	CAISVALTDTQYF	TGTGCCATCTCGGTCGCGCTCACAGATACGCAGTATTTT
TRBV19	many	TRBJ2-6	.	CASSTQASGANVLTF	TGTGCCAGTAGTACCCAGGCCTCTGGGGCCAACGTCCTGACTTTC
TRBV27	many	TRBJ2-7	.	CASSLLGRAGEQYF	TGTGCCAGCAGTTTATTGGGACGGGCGGGAGAGCAGTACTTC
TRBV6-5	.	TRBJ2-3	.	CASKRADTDTQYF	TGTGCCAGCAAACGAGCGGACACAGATACGCAGTATTTT
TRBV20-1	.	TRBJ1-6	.	CSAVQGLNSPLHF	TGCAGTGCTGTACAGGGCCTGAATTCACCCCTCCACTTT
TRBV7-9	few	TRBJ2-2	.	CASSLARSHTGELFF	TGTGCCAGCAGCTTAGCACGGAGCCACACCGGGGAGCTGTTTTTT
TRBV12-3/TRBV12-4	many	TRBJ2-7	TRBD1	CASRPGQGANEQYF	TGTGCCAGCAGACCGGGACAGGGGGCCAACGAGCAGTACTTC
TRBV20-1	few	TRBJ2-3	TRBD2	CSAMTSGRWDTQYF	TGCAGTGCTATGACTAGCGGGAGATGGGATACGCAGTATTTT
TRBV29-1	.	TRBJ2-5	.	CSVVSSVGTQYF	TGCAGCGTTGTTTCCAGCGTAGGGACCCAGTACTTC
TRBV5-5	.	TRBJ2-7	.	CASSLWGAAYEEQYF	TGTGCCAGCAGCTTGTGGGGGGCAGCCTACGAGGAGCAGTACTTC
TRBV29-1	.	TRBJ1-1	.	CSGSQNMNTEAFF	TGCAGCGGCAGTCAGAACATGAACACTGAAGCTTTCTTT
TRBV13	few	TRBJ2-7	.	CASSSPDSPYEQYF	TGTGCCAGCAGCTCCCCGGACTCCCCGTACGAGCAGTACTTC
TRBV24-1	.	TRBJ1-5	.	CATSDPGPSNQPQHF	TGTGCCACCAGTGACCCAGGACCTAGCAATCAGCCCCAGCATTTT
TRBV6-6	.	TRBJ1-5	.	CASSRTDSNQPRHF	TGTGCCAGCAGCCGGACGGATAGCAATCAGCCCCGGCATTTT
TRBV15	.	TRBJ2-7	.	CATSRDVGQYEQYF	TGTGCCACCAGCAGAGATGTCGGACAGTACGAGCAGTACTTC